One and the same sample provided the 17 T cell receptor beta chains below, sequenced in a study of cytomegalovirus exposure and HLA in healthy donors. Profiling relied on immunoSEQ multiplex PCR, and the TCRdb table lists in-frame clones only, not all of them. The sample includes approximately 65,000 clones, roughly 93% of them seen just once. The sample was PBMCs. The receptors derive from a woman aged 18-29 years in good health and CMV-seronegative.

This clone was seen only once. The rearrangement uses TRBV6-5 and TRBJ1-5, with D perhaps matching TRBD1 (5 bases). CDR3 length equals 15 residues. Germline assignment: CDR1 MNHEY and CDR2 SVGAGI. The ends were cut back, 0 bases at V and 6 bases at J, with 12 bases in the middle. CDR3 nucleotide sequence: TGTGCCAGCAGTTACTCCTCAGGGATAGGTCAGCCCCAGCATTTT. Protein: CASSYSSGIGQPQHF.

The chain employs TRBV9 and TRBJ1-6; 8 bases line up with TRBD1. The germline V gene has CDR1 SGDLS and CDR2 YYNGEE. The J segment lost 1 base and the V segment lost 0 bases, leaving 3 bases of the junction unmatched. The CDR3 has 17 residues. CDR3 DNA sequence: TGTGCCAGCAGCGTAGGGACAGGGAAGTCCTATAATTCACCCCTCCACTTT. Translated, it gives CASSVGTGKSYNSPLHF.

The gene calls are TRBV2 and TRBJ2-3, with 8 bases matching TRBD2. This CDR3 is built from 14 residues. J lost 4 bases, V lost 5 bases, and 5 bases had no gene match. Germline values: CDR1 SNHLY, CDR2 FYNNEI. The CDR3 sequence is CASSPGLVADTQYF. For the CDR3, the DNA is TGTGCCAGCAGTCCGGGACTAGTCGCAGATACGCAGTATTTT.

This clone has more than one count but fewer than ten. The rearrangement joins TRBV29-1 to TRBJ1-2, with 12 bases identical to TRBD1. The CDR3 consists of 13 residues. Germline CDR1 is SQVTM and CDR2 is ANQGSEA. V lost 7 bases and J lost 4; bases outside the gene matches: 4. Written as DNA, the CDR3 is TGCAGCGCCCCGGGACAGGGGGCCTATGGCTACACCTTC. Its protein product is CSAPGQGAYGYTF.

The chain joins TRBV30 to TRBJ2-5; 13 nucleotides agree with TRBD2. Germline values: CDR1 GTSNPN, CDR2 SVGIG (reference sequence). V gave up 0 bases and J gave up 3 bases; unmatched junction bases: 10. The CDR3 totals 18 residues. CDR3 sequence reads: CAWSVGFLGLAGEETQYF. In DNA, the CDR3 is TGTGCCTGGAGTGTAGGGTTCCTCGGACTAGCGGGAGAAGAGACCCAGTACTTC.

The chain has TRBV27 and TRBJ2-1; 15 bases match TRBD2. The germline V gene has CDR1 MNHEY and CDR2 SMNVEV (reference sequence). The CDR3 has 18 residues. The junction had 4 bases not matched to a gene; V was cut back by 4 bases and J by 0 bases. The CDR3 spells CASSSGLAGGPSYNEQFF. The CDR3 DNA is TGTGCCAGCAGTTCCGGACTAGCGGGAGGGCCCTCCTACAATGAGCAGTTCTTC.

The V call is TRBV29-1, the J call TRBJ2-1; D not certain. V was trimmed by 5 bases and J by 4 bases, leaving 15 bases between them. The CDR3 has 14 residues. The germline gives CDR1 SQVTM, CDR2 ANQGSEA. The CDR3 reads CSVCSHELYNEQFF. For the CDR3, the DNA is TGCAGCGTTTGCTCCCACGAGCTGTACAATGAGCAGTTCTTC.

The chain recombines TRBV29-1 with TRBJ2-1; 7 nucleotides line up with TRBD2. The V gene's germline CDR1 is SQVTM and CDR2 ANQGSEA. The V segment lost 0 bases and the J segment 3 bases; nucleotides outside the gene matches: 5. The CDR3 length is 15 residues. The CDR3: CSVEDRASGYNEQFF. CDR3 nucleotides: TGCAGCGTTGAAGATCGGGCTAGCGGCTACAATGAGCAGTTCTTC.

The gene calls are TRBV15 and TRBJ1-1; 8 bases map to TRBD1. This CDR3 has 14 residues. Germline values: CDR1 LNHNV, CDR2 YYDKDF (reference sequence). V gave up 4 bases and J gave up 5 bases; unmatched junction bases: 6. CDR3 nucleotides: TGTGCCACCAGCACTATGACAGGGGTGACTGAAGCTTTCTTT. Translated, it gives CATSTMTGVTEAFF.

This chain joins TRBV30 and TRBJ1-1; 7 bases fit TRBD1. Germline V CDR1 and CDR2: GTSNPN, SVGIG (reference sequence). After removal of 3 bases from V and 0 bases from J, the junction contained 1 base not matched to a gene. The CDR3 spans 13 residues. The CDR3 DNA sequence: TGTGCCTGGAGGACAGGGATGAACACTGAAGCTTTCTTT. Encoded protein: CAWRTGMNTEAFF.

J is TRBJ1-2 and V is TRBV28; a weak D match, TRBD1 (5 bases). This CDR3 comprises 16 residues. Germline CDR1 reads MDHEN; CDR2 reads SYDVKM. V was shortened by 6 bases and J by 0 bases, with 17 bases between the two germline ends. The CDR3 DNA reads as TGTGCCAGCAGCCCAGGACACAATCCAGCTAACTATGGCTACACCTTC. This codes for CASSPGHNPANYGYTF.

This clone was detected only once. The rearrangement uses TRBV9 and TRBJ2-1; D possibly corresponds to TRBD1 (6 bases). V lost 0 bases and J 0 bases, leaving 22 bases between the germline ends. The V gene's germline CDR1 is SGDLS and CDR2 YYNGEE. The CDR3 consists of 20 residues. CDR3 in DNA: TGTGCCAGCAGCGTAGGGGTAAGGGGGATTAGGGGGAGCTCCTACAATGAGCAGTTCTTC. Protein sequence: CASSVGVRGIRGSSYNEQFF. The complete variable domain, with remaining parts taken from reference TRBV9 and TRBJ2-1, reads DSGVTQTPKHLITATGQRVTLRCSPRSGDLSVYWYQQSLDQGLQFLIQYYNGEERAKGNILERFSAQQFPDLHSELNLSSLELGDSALYFCASSVGVRGIRGSSYNEQFFGPGTRLTVL.

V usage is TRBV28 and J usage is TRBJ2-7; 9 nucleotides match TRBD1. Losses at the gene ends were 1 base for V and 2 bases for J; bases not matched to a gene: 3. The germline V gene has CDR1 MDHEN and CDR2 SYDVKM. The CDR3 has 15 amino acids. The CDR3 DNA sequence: TGTGCCAGCAGTTTATCGGGACAGGGCGCCTACGAGCAGTACTTC. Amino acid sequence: CASSLSGQGAYEQYF. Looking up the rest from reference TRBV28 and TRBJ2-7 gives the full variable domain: DVKVTQSSRYLVKRTGEKVFLECVQDMDHENMFWYRQDPGLGLRLIYFSYDVKMKEKGDIPEGYSVSREKKERFSLILESASTNQTSMYLCASSLSGQGAYEQYFGPGTRLTVT.

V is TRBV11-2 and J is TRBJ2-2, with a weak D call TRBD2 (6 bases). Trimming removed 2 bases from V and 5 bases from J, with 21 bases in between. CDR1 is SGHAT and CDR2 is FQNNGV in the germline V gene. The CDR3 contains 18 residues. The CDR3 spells CASSLRSASAGRTGELFF. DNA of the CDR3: TGTGCCAGCAGCTTAAGGTCGGCATCGGCGGGACGGACCGGGGAGCTGTTTTTT.

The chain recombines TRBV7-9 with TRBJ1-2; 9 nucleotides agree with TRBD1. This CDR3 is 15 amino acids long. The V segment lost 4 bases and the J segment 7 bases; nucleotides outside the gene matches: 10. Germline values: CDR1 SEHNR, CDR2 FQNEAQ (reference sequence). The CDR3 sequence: CASSWEGQGLSGYTF. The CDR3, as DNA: TGTGCCAGCAGCTGGGAGGGACAGGGTCTCTCTGGCTACACCTTC.

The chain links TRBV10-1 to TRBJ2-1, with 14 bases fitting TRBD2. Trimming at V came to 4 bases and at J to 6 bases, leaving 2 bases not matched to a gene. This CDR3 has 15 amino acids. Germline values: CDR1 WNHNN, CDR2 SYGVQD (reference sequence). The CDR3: CASSVGLAGGNEQFF. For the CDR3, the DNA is TGCGCCAGCAGTGTAGGACTAGCGGGGGGCAATGAGCAGTTCTTC.

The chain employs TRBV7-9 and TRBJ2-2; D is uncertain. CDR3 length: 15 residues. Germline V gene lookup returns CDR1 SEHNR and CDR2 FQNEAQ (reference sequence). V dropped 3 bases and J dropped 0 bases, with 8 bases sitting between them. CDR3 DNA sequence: TGTGCCAGCAGCTTCGAGGTTACGAACACCGGGGAGCTGTTTTTT. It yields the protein CASSFEVTNTGELFF.